The T cell receptor (beta chain) described here comes from a study of T cells expressing NK-cell markers. For this clonotype: Antigen unknown.

Using the 5' RACE reads, TCRdb records one entry per CDR3 protein without DNA. Here the sample table reports about 460,000 distinct CDR3 sequences. Germline CDR1 reads SGHDT; CDR2 reads YYEEEE. The CDR3 runs to 14 residues. Study-level points and caveats: It is unclear if expanded NKG2C-expressing clones target HCMV antigens.

Sequencing was done on a sample of blood T cells: a sorted CD56 or NKG2C T cell subset, CD4+ or CD8+ T cells, or bulk PBMC T cells (not recorded which). The source is a woman between 50 and 59 years old in good health. The chain has TRBV5-6 and TRBJ2-2; the D call of TRBD1 rests on TCRdb alone, since no DNA is present to check it. CDR3 sequence: CASQTGGNSGELFF.